These T cell receptor beta chains were read from a single sample in a study of T-cell reconstitution after alpha-beta-depleted transplantation in children. TCRdb called the PCR reads again in MiXCR, with one record for every CDR3 protein. The sample holds 25,000 to 30,000 distinct CDR3 sequences; 6.3% are singletons and the top ten take roughly 7%. Sequenced here: PBMCs, mostly from graft donor cells, sampled 180 days after TCRalphabeta/CD19-depleted stem cell transplant. These receptors were obtained from a male patient aged 10-17 years who had a stem cell transplant for acute myeloid leukemia, so the T cells may come from the graft donor. The CDR3 runs from the conserved cysteine through the conserved F or W. The D gene is left open where the match is weak. Only part of the rows carry a size: once, few, many, or a class if the clone is expanded.

v_call: TRBV20-1; clone_size: many; j_call: TRBJ2-7; d_call: NA; cdr3_aa: CSSSVPGRSSYEQYF; cdr3_nt: TGCAGTTCCTCCGTGCCGGGACGGAGCTCCTACGAGCAGTACTTC
v_call: TRBV20-1; clone_size: many; j_call: TRBJ1-2; d_call: NA; cdr3_aa: CSANPGHLPHGYTF; cdr3_nt: TGCAGTGCTAACCCAGGACACTTACCCCATGGCTACACCTTC
v_call: TRBV6-2/TRBV6-3; clone_size: many; j_call: TRBJ2-1; d_call: NA; cdr3_aa: CASSYSAGTSQFF; cdr3_nt: TGTGCCAGCAGTTACTCCGCCGGGACTTCGCAGTTCTTC
v_call: TRBV6-1; clone_size: NA; j_call: TRBJ2-5; d_call: TRBD2; cdr3_aa: CASSPPWVSGTSETQYF; cdr3_nt: TGTGCCAGCAGTCCACCTTGGGTGAGCGGGACCTCAGAGACCCAGTACTTC
v_call: TRBV7-9; clone_size: many; j_call: TRBJ2-7; d_call: TRBD2; cdr3_aa: CASSNPGREGSYEQYF; cdr3_nt: TGTGCCAGCAGCAACCCAGGGCGGGAGGGCTCCTACGAGCAGTACTTC
v_call: TRBV28; clone_size: many; j_call: TRBJ2-2; d_call: NA; cdr3_aa: CASSTRTITGNTGELFF; cdr3_nt: TGTGCCAGCAGTACTCGAACCATTACAGGAAACACCGGGGAGCTGTTTTTT
v_call: TRBV10-3; clone_size: many; j_call: TRBJ1-4; d_call: NA; cdr3_aa: CAIGRGNNEKLFF; cdr3_nt: TGTGCCATCGGGAGGGGGAATAATGAAAAACTGTTTTTT
v_call: TRBV3-1; clone_size: NA; j_call: TRBJ1-2; d_call: TRBD1; cdr3_aa: CASSRPSGQGNGGYTF; cdr3_nt: TGTGCCAGCAGCCGACCATCGGGACAGGGGAACGGTGGCTACACCTTC
v_call: TRBV12-3/TRBV12-4; clone_size: many; j_call: TRBJ2-6; d_call: NA; cdr3_aa: CASSGANVLTF; cdr3_nt: TGTGCCAGTTCTGGGGCCAACGTCCTGACTTTC
v_call: TRBV9; clone_size: many; j_call: TRBJ2-7; d_call: TRBD2; cdr3_aa: CASSVGRETKRELTYEQYF; cdr3_nt: TGTGCCAGCAGCGTAGGTCGGGAAACAAAGCGGGAGTTGACCTACGAGCAGTACTTC
v_call: TRBV5-1; clone_size: many; j_call: TRBJ1-4; d_call: TRBD1; cdr3_aa: CASSLTGGANEKLFF; cdr3_nt: TGCGCCAGCAGCCTCACAGGGGGAGCTAATGAAAAACTGTTTTTT
v_call: TRBV4-2; clone_size: many; j_call: TRBJ2-3; d_call: TRBD2; cdr3_aa: CASSQDLAGQWDTQYF; cdr3_nt: TGTGCCAGCAGTCAAGATCTAGCGGGTCAGTGGGATACGCAGTATTTT
v_call: TRBV29-1; clone_size: many; j_call: TRBJ2-1; d_call: NA; cdr3_aa: CSVERVTNNEQFF; cdr3_nt: TGCAGCGTTGAACGGGTGACCAACAATGAGCAGTTCTTC
v_call: TRBV7-9; clone_size: many; j_call: TRBJ2-7; d_call: TRBD2; cdr3_aa: CASSLGLAGGLSSYEQYF; cdr3_nt: TGTGCCAGCAGCTTAGGCTTAGCGGGAGGGCTTTCTTCCTACGAGCAGTACTTC
v_call: TRBV12-3/TRBV12-4; clone_size: many; j_call: TRBJ2-2; d_call: NA; cdr3_aa: CASRPGNGELFF; cdr3_nt: TGTGCCAGCAGACCAGGGAACGGGGAGCTGTTTTTT
v_call: TRBV4-3; clone_size: many; j_call: TRBJ2-6; d_call: NA; cdr3_aa: CASSLKVWGGGFSGANVLTF; cdr3_nt: TGCGCCAGCAGTCTTAAAGTCTGGGGTGGGGGATTCTCTGGGGCCAACGTCCTGACTTTC
v_call: TRBV3-1; clone_size: many; j_call: TRBJ2-4; d_call: TRBD1; cdr3_aa: CASSLRTGGLNIQYF; cdr3_nt: TGTGCCAGCAGCCTACGGACAGGGGGCTTGAACATTCAGTACTTC
v_call: TRBV10-3; clone_size: many; j_call: TRBJ1-1; d_call: NA; cdr3_aa: CAISESGGNTEAFF; cdr3_nt: TGTGCCATCAGTGAGTCGGGGGGAAACACTGAAGCCTTCTTT
v_call: TRBV7-2; clone_size: few; j_call: TRBJ2-3; d_call: NA; cdr3_aa: CASSLDGNTQYF; cdr3_nt: TGTGCCAGCAGCTTAGATGGAAATACGCAGTATTTT
v_call: TRBV15; clone_size: many; j_call: TRBJ2-7; d_call: NA; cdr3_aa: CATSRDRVGSRYF; cdr3_nt: TGTGCCACCAGCAGAGATCGCGTCGGGAGCAGGTACTTC
v_call: TRBV5-1; clone_size: many; j_call: TRBJ1-2; d_call: NA; cdr3_aa: CASSLEAQGRYGYTF; cdr3_nt: TGCGCCAGCAGCTTGGAAGCCCAGGGGCGCTATGGCTACACCTTC
v_call: TRBV6-5; clone_size: many; j_call: TRBJ2-5; d_call: TRBD2; cdr3_aa: CASSPGGGLDQETQYF; cdr3_nt: TGTGCCAGCAGCCCCGGGGGGGGACTGGACCAAGAGACCCAGTACTTC